This TCR beta chain was identified in a study of blood T cell repertoires in COVID-19. Across the study: Both acute and convalescent COVID-19 samples were obtained from the United States, Italy and Spain. PBMCs, B-cell-depleted T cells, or T cells provided the cDNA or gDNA that made up the material.

Original methodology: Amplification of reference gene primers was used by the study to estimate nucleated cell counts. Some clones are missing from TCRdb's copy, which holds only in-frame ones; the method was immunoSEQ multiplex PCR. That table furnishes V, J and clone size, whereas the DNA furnished D and trimming. The sample comprises about 200,000 clones, around 80% of which are singletons, and about 6.9% rests with the top ten. The origin of this receptor is a human donor with acute or convalescent COVID-19. The donor label of this sample is uncertain. The sample taken for sequencing was peripheral blood.

The CDR3 loop is CASSPGDTLNQPQHF. The CDR3 DNA is TGTGCCAGCAGCCCCGGCGACACGCTTAATCAGCCCCAGCATTTT. The chain has TRBV6-2 or TRBV6-3 and TRBJ1-5; D remains unclear. Germline CDR1 and CDR2: MNHEY and SVGEGT. The CDR3 consists of 15 residues. V was trimmed by 6 bases and J by 4 bases, leaving 16 bases between them.